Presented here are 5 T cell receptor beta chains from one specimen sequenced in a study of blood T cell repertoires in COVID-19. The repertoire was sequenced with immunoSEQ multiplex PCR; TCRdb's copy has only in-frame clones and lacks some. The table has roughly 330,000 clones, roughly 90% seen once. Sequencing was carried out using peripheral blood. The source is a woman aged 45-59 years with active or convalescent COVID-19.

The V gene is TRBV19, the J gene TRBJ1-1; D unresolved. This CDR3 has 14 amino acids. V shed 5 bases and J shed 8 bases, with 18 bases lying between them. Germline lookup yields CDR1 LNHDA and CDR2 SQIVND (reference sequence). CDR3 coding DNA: TGTGCCAGTAGTGCCGAGGACTACCCGCGCGAAGCTTTCTTT. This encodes CASSAEDYPREAFF.

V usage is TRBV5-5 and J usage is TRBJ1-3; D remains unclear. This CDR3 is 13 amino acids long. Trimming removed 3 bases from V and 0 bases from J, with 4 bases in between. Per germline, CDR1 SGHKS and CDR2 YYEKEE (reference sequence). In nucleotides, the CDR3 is TGTGCCAGCAGCTCCAACTCTGGAAACACCATATATTTT. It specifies CASSSNSGNTIYF. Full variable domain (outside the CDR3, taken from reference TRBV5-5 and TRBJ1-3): DAGVTQSPTHLIKTRGQQVTLRCSPISGHKSVSWYQQVLGQGPQFIFQYYEKEERGRGNFPDRFSARQFPNYSSELNVNALLLGDSALYLCASSSNSGNTIYFGEGSWLTVV.

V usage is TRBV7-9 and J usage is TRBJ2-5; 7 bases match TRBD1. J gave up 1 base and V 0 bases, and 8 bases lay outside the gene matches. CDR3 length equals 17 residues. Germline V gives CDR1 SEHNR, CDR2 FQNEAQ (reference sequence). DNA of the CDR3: TGTGCCAGCAGCTTAGCTAGCTTGGGACAGTTCCAAGAGACCCAGTACTTC. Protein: CASSLASLGQFQETQYF.

CDR3 sequence: CASSQGAGQGSYGYTF. The CDR3 region has the DNA TGCGCCAGCAGCCAGGGGGCAGGACAGGGTTCCTATGGCTACACCTTC. The chain links TRBV4-3 to TRBJ1-2; 8 bases match TRBD1. With 3 bases clipped from V and 4 bases from J, the junction kept 10 bases outside the gene matches. In germline, CDR1 is LGHNA, CDR2 YSLEER. The CDR3 is 16 amino acids.

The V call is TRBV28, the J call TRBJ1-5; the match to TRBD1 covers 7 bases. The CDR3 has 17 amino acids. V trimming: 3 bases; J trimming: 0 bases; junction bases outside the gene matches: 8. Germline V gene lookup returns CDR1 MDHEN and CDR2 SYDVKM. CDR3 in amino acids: CASSLLDTGVSNQPQHF. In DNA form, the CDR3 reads TGTGCCAGCAGTTTGTTGGATACAGGGGTTAGCAATCAGCCCCAGCATTTT.